One sample yielded the 19 T cell receptor beta chains listed below, sequenced in a study of regulatory T cells in long-lasting Graves disease. Libraries of TCR beta came from iRepertoire HTBI primers plus Arm-PCR of CDR3 regions. TCRdb re-analysed the multiplex PCR reads in MiXCR, keeping a single row per CDR3 protein. This table has more than 300,000 distinct CDR3 sequences, 15% to 20% appearing once. Time point denoted: newly diagnosed GD, antithyroid drugs for less than 3 months. With RNA extracted from PBMCs as input, the TCR library was made. The same sample was also used in a study of T cells in Graves' hyperthyroidism and ophthalmopathy.

The sample in question was peripheral blood mononuclear cells (PBMCs), obtained at new diagnosis, from a patient treated with antithyroid drugs. The receptors were gathered from a woman in her late teens or twenties with Graves disease.

There are many counts of this clonotype. The CDR3 loop is CASSEAPRQGRQPQHF. As DNA, the CDR3 is TGTGCCAGCAGTGAAGCGCCCCGACAGGGTCGGCAGCCCCAGCATTTT. This sequence joins TRBV6-1 and TRBJ1-5, with 7 bases identical to TRBD1. The CDR3 runs 16 residues. V lost 0 bases, J lost 7 bases, and 9 bases stayed unmatched. Per the germline V gene, CDR1 is MNHNS and CDR2 is SASEGT.

This clonotype was detected many times. The chain recombines TRBV28 with TRBJ2-7, with 7 bases fitting TRBD1. Germline V gives CDR1 MDHEN, CDR2 SYDVKM. CDR3 length equals 13 residues. Trimming at V came to 8 bases and at J to 3 bases, leaving 7 bases not matched to a gene. The CDR3 coding sequence is TGTGCCAGCGCCTCGGGACAGTTCTACGAGCAGTACTTC. Protein sequence: CASASGQFYEQYF.

There are many counts of this clonotype. The V gene is TRBV30, the J gene TRBJ1-1; TRBD1 aligns across 7 bases. The germline V gene has CDR1 GTSNPN and CDR2 SVGIG (reference sequence). With 2 bases clipped from V and 7 bases from J, the junction kept 13 bases outside the gene matches. This CDR3 is built from 15 residues. This CDR3 is CAWSRVGGQGGEAFF. Here the CDR3 DNA reads TGTGCCTGGAGTAGGGTGGGGGGCCAGGGGGGTGAAGCTTTCTTT.

Regarding this clonotype: This may arise from a read error, as a much more abundant clone is one base away. The chain links TRBV7-3 to TRBJ1-1; D not certain. Germline V CDR1 and CDR2: SGHTA, FQGTGA. This CDR3 comprises 13 residues. CDR3 loop: CASSLSRQTEALF. CDR3 sequence (DNA): TGTGCCAGCAGCTTATCTAGGCAAACTGAAGCTCTCTTT.

This chain connects TRBV29-1 to TRBJ1-6; 8 bases agree with TRBD1. The CDR3 consists of 13 residues. In germline, CDR1 is SQVTM, CDR2 ANQGSEA. Trimming removed 7 bases from V and 7 bases from J; junction bases left unmatched: 6. In DNA form, the CDR3 reads TGCAGCGGAAGTACAGGGGGAAATTCACCCCTCCACTTT. Its protein product is CSGSTGGNSPLHF. The full variable domain, rest sourced from reference TRBV29-1 and TRBJ1-6, is SAVISQKPSRDICQRGTSLTIQCQVDSQVTMMFWYRQQPGQSLTLIATANQGSEATYESGFVIDKFPISRPNLTFSTLTVSNMSPEDSSIYLCSGSTGGNSPLHFGNGTRLTVT.

J is TRBJ2-3 and V is TRBV6-1, with a possible D match to TRBD1 (5 bases). Germline V CDR1 and CDR2: MNHNS, SASEGT. The CDR3 runs to 14 residues. V lost 3 bases, J lost 0 bases, and 7 bases lay in between. CDR3 loop: CASSEDKSTDTQYF. The DNA of the CDR3 is TGTGCCAGCAGTGAGGACAAGAGCACAGATACGCAGTATTTT.

The rearrangement links TRBV7-9 to TRBJ1-6; 8 bases line up with TRBD1. CDR3 length equals 14 residues. Germline lookup yields CDR1 SEHNR and CDR2 FQNEAQ (reference sequence). V lost 3 bases, J lost 8 bases, and 3 bases stayed unmatched. CDR3 amino acids: CASSFQGADSPLHF. The DNA for the CDR3 is TGTGCCAGCAGCTTTCAGGGGGCCGATTCACCCCTCCACTTT.

This clonotype was detected ten times or more. The chain links TRBV5-1 to TRBJ2-7; D gene uncertain. Germline CDR1 and CDR2: SGHRS and YFSETQ. V dropped 1 base and J dropped 1 base, with 9 bases sitting between them. CDR3 length: 14 residues. Here the CDR3 DNA reads TGCGCCAGCAGCTTGAGGGCGGAATCCTACGAGCAGTACTTC. As protein: CASSLRAESYEQYF. The variable domain in full, completed from reference TRBV5-1 and TRBJ2-7, reads KAGVTQTPRYLIKTRGQQVTLSCSPISGHRSVSWYQQTPGQGLQFLFEYFSETQRNKGNFPGRFSGRQFSNSRSEMNVSTLELGDSALYLCASSLRAESYEQYFGPGTRLTVT.

Details on this clonotype: A clone one base away is much larger, so this may be a read error. The chain carries TRBV3-1 and TRBJ2-1; TRBD2 matches 7 bases. Germline V gene lookup returns CDR1 LGHDT and CDR2 YNNKEL (reference sequence). The CDR3 has 15 residues. The V gene end was trimmed by 3 bases and the J gene end by 5 bases; junction bases not matched to a gene: 7. CDR3 in amino acids: CASSQNGRIHNEQFF. As DNA, the CDR3 is TGTGCCAGCAGCCAGAACGGGAGGATTCACAATGAGCAGTTCTTC.

A remark on this clonotype: This may be a read error, as it is one base from a much larger clone. This sequence joins TRBV7-3 and TRBJ1-2; 9 bases are shared with TRBD1. This CDR3 contains 13 residues. CDR1 and CDR2 from the germline V gene are SGHTA and FQGTGA. CDR3 in DNA: TGTACCAGCACCCTACAGGGGGCGCGAGGCTACACCTTC. Its translation is CTSTLQGARGYTF.

This clonotype was observed a few times. This rearrangement joins TRBV7-8 to TRBJ1-6; 8 nucleotides match TRBD1. The CDR3 has 15 amino acids. Germline V CDR1 and CDR2: SGHVS, FQNEAQ. V shed 4 bases and J 9 bases; nucleotides not matched to a gene: 8. CDR3 region: CASSSTTGGRSPLHF. Here the CDR3 DNA reads TGTGCCAGCAGCTCTACCACAGGGGGTCGTTCACCCCTCCACTTT.

The J gene is TRBJ1-1, the V gene TRBV5-6, with a possible D match to TRBD1 (6 bases). From germline, CDR1 is SGHDT and CDR2 YYEEEE. The CDR3 consists of 14 residues. V dropped 5 bases and J dropped 0 bases, with 11 bases sitting between them. In DNA form, the CDR3 reads TGTGCCAGCAGTAAACAGGGCTTGAACACTGAAGCTTTCTTT. Translated: CASSKQGLNTEAFF.

This clonotype has ten or more counts. The chain combines TRBV30 with TRBJ2-7; 7 nucleotides agree with TRBD2. The CDR3 runs 13 residues. Germline CDR1 is GTSNPN and CDR2 is SVGIG (reference sequence). The CDR3 spells CALQRGGSYEQYF. The CDR3 DNA reads TGTGCTCTGCAACGCGGGGGCTCCTACGAGCAGTACTTC.

In this sample, this clonotype turned up many times. The chain combines TRBV7-3 with TRBJ2-3, with a tentative D call TRBD2 (7 bases). CDR3 length equals 14 residues. Trimming left V 3 bases short and J 6 bases short, with 13 bases between. Per the germline V gene, CDR1 is SGHTA and CDR2 is FQGTGA. This CDR3 is CASSFGGPGDTQYF. The CDR3 region has the DNA TGTGCCAGCAGCTTCGGGGGGCCCGGGGATACGCAGTATTTT.

Note on this clonotype: A much larger clone differs by one base, so this may be a read error. The chain uses TRBV30 and TRBJ2-1; D may be TRBD1 or TRBD2 (6 bases each). The ends were cut back, 2 bases at V and 10 bases at J, with 18 bases in the middle. CDR3 length equals 14 residues. In germline, CDR1 is GTSNPN, CDR2 SVGIG (reference sequence). The CDR3 here is CAWSQGTGGYEQFF. In DNA form, the CDR3 reads TGTGCCTGGAGTCAGGGGACTGGTGGGTACGAGCAGTTCTTC. Drawing the rest from reference TRBV30 and TRBJ2-1, the complete variable domain is SQTIHQWPATLVQPVGSPLSLECTVEGTSNPNLYWYRQAAGRGLQLLFYSVGIGQISSEVPQNLSASRPQDRQFILSSKKLLLSDSGFYLCAWSQGTGGYEQFFGPGTRLTVL.

The V gene is TRBV6-1, the J gene TRBJ1-5, with D possibly being TRBD1 (5 bases). The CDR3 runs 14 residues. The germline V gene has CDR1 MNHNS and CDR2 SASEGT. V was shortened by 8 bases and J by 3 bases, with 14 bases between the two germline ends. The CDR3 reads CASWEGEDNQPQHF. CDR3 DNA sequence: TGTGCCAGCTGGGAAGGGGAAGACAATCAGCCCCAGCATTTT.

In its sample, this clonotype was seen many times. The rearrangement uses TRBV20-1 and TRBJ2-3, with D perhaps TRBD2 (6 bases). The CDR3 spans 16 residues. CDR1 is DFQATT, CDR2 SNEGSKA, per germline (reference sequence). The V end was cut by 3 bases, the J end by 1 base, with 17 bases between. This CDR3 is CSARTPGGAGTDTQYF. Written as DNA, the CDR3 is TGCAGTGCTAGGACCCCAGGCGGGGCGGGCACAGATACGCAGTATTTT.

This clonotype was recorded many times. The chain is built from TRBV30 and TRBJ1-6; no reliable D call. Trimming took off 1 base at V and 8 bases at J, with 15 bases between the two ends. CDR1 GTSNPN and CDR2 SVGIG come from the germline V gene (reference sequence). The CDR3 runs to 15 residues. CDR3 amino acids: CAWSGGEGGHSPLHF. The DNA for the CDR3 is TGTGCCTGGAGTGGGGGAGAGGGTGGTCATTCACCCCTCCACTTT.

This clonotype was seen many times. The chain combines TRBV3-1 with TRBJ2-1; a possible D gene is TRBD2 (5 bases). CDR1 LGHDT and CDR2 YNNKEL come from the germline V gene (reference sequence). This CDR3 spans 16 amino acids. Trimming shortened V by 3 bases and J by 5 bases, and 17 bases separated the two germline ends. The DNA for the CDR3 is TGTGCCAGCAGCCATTTCAGCGGTACCTTTGACAATGAGCAGTTCTTC. Translating gives CASSHFSGTFDNEQFF.